The rows below give T cell receptor beta chains drawn from one sample of a study of blood T cell repertoires in COVID-19. Generated by immunoSEQ multiplex PCR, the TCRdb table keeps only in-frame clones and is missing some. Among around 450,000 clones listed, approximately 90% were seen once. The sequenced sample consisted of peripheral blood. The source of these receptors is a woman between 25 and 40 years old with acute or convalescent COVID-19. Each CDR3 is given with its conserved first and last residue. D genes are given only for firm matches. Size is stated for part of the rows, as once, few or many counts, or as a class when the clone is expanded.

j_call d_call v_call clone_size cdr3_nt cdr3_aa
TRBJ1-2 . TRBV18 . TGTGCCAGCTCACCAACAGGAGTTAATGGCTACACCTTC CASSPTGVNGYTF
TRBJ2-5 TRBD1 TRBV28 . TGTGCCAGCAGTTACGGCCCGGACAGGGACAAGGAGACCCAGTACTTC CASSYGPDRDKETQYF
TRBJ1-3 TRBD1 TRBV14 . TGTGCCAGCAGCCAAGTCCAGGGGGCCGGAAACACCATATATTTT CASSQVQGAGNTIYF
TRBJ1-1 TRBD1 TRBV18 . TGTGCCAGCTCACAGGGGGCGAACACTGAAGCTTTCTTT CASSQGANTEAFF
TRBJ1-5 TRBD1 TRBV10-1 few TGCGCCATCATCCGACAGGGCAGGTCCAATCAGCCCCAGCATTTT CAIIRQGRSNQPQHF
TRBJ2-2 TRBD2 TRBV7-9 once TGTGCCAGCAGCGCCCGACTAGCGGGGGGGCTACCCGGGGAGCTGTTTTTT CASSARLAGGLPGELFF
TRBJ1-1 . TRBV28 once TGTGCCAGCAGTTTCTTGCGAGGGACTGAAGCTTTCTTT CASSFLRGTEAFF
TRBJ2-1 . TRBV3-1/TRBV3-2 . TGTGCCAGCAGCCAAGGGGGGCGGGGGCAAAACAATGAGCAGTTCTTC CASSQGGRGQNNEQFF
TRBJ2-1 . TRBV2 . TGTGCCAGCAGGACAGATTTCGTTGAGCAGTTCTTC CASRTDFVEQFF
TRBJ1-2 . TRBV6-2/TRBV6-3 . TGTGCCAGCAGTTACCCGGCGGACAGCCGAGGCTATGGCTACACCTTC CASSYPADSRGYGYTF
TRBJ1-4 TRBD1 TRBV28 . TGTGCCAGCAGTTTAAGACAGGGCACCGAAAAACTGTTTTTT CASSLRQGTEKLFF
TRBJ2-2 . TRBV19 . TGTGCCAGTAGTATAAAGGGGGTGGGCACCGGGGAGCTGTTTTTT CASSIKGVGTGELFF
TRBJ1-1 TRBD1 TRBV18 . TGTGCCAGCTCACCGGACGACAGGGTCGGGTGGACTGAAGCTTTCTTT CASSPDDRVGWTEAFF
TRBJ2-5 . TRBV6-2/TRBV6-3 . TGTGCCAGCAGTTACGTAAGAGGGGGTGGGTTCGAGGAGACCCAGTACTTC CASSYVRGGGFEETQYF
TRBJ1-5 TRBD1 TRBV5-1 few TGCGCCAGCAGCTCCGGGACAGGGGACAATCAGCCCCAGCATTTT CASSSGTGDNQPQHF
TRBJ2-1 TRBD2 TRBV5-1 . TGCGCCGTCGGCGGGGGGCCACAGGTTTTCAATGAGCAGTTCTTC CAVGGGPQVFNEQFF
TRBJ1-2 TRBD1 TRBV14 . TGTGCCAGCAGCCATACAGGGGGCGGCTACACCTTC CASSHTGGGYTF
TRBJ2-1 . TRBV10-3 . TGTGCCATCAGTGAGTCAGGACAGGAGGGCAATGAGCAGTTCTTC CAISESGQEGNEQFF
TRBJ1-2 TRBD1 TRBV7-2 . TGTGCCAGCAGCGGCGGGACAGGGAATGGCTACACCTTC CASSGGTGNGYTF
TRBJ1-1 . TRBV2 . TGTGCCAGCAGTGAGGCGGGGAACACTGAAGCTTTCTTT CASSEAGNTEAFF
TRBJ1-1 TRBD1 TRBV2 . TGTGCCAGCAACCAACAGGGGGCATGGAACACTGAAGCTTTCTTT CASNQQGAWNTEAFF
TRBJ2-2 TRBD2 TRBV2 . TGTGCCAGCAGTGAACAGGTAGCGGGGCCGAGGGAGCTGTTTTTT CASSEQVAGPRELFF
TRBJ1-3 . TRBV3-1/TRBV3-2 . TGTGCCAGCAGCCAAGGGCACTCTGGAAACACCATATATTTT CASSQGHSGNTIYF
TRBJ1-2 TRBD1 TRBV29-1 . TGCAGCGTTGAGGGACAGGAACACTATGGCTACACCTTC CSVEGQEHYGYTF
TRBJ1-5 TRBD1 TRBV7-2 once TGTGCCAGCAGCCCCACAGGGGGGAATCAGCCCCAGCATTTT CASSPTGGNQPQHF
TRBJ1-2 . TRBV10-1 . TGCGCCAGCAGTGACGGCAGGGACTATGGCTACACCTTC CASSDGRDYGYTF
TRBJ1-6 . TRBV3-1/TRBV3-2 . TGTGCCAGCAGCCCCGCCGGTGGTTCACCCCTCCACTTT CASSPAGGSPLHF
TRBJ2-5 TRBD1 TRBV30 . TGTGCCTGGGGGGGGGACAGGGGACAAGAGACCCAGTACTTC CAWGGDRGQETQYF
TRBJ1-4 . TRBV3-1/TRBV3-2 . TGTGCCAGCAGCCAAGAAGGCAGGGACTCGGAAAAACTGTTTTTT CASSQEGRDSEKLFF
TRBJ1-6 . TRBV25-1 . TGTGCCAGCAGTGCGGGTGAGATCTATAATTCACCCCTCCACTTT CASSAGEIYNSPLHF
TRBJ1-1 TRBD1 TRBV30 . TGTGCCTGGTCACAGGGGACTGAAGCTTTCTTT CAWSQGTEAFF
TRBJ1-5 TRBD1 TRBV5-6 . TGTGCCAGCAGCTCGGACAGGGGAAACCAGCCCCAGCATTTT CASSSDRGNQPQHF
TRBJ2-7 TRBD1 TRBV6-1 . TGTGCCAGCAGTGAAGGGACAGGGGTTTACGAGCAGTACTTC CASSEGTGVYEQYF
TRBJ1-1 . TRBV6-1 . TGTGCCAGCAGTGAACTTACAGGGAGCACTGAAGCTTTCTTT CASSELTGSTEAFF
TRBJ1-6 . TRBV10-2 . TGCGCCAGCATGAAGGGAGTTGGGTCACCCCTCCACTTT CASMKGVGSPLHF
TRBJ2-3 TRBD2 TRBV5-5 . TGTGCCAGCAGCCGGACTAGCGGGGGGCCAATCACAGATACGCAGTATTTT CASSRTSGGPITDTQYF
TRBJ2-1 TRBD1 TRBV27 . TGTGCCTCGGTCGGACAGGGCTCCTACAATGAGCAGTTCTTC CASVGQGSYNEQFF
TRBJ2-3 TRBD2 TRBV7-9 . TGTGCCAGCAGTTTTCCCTCGGGGACTAGCGGACACACAGATACGCAGTATTTT CASSFPSGTSGHTDTQYF
TRBJ2-2 . TRBV24-1 . TGTGCCACCGGTGGGACCACCCGCGAGGGGAACACCGGGGAGCTGTTTTTT CATGGTTREGNTGELFF
TRBJ2-3 TRBD1 TRBV29-1 . TGCAGCGTGTACACGACAGGGAGCACAGATACGCAGTATTTT CSVYTTGSTDTQYF
TRBJ2-7 . TRBV6-5 . TGTGCCAGCAGTTACAAGGGGCCTGGATGGGAAGAGCAGTACTTC CASSYKGPGWEEQYF
TRBJ2-2 TRBD1 TRBV28 . TGTGCCACCAGACAGGGAATTAACACCGGGGAGCTGTTTTTT CATRQGINTGELFF
TRBJ2-1 TRBD1 TRBV18 . TGTGCCAGCTCACCAGGCAGGGGGCGGAATGAGCAGTTCTTC CASSPGRGRNEQFF
TRBJ2-7 . TRBV28 few TGTGCCAGCAGTTTCAGCCTTGGGACACTCGCCTACGAGCAGTACTTC CASSFSLGTLAYEQYF
TRBJ2-5 . TRBV11-2 . TGTGCCAGCAGCACGTCAGGTGCCCAAGAGACCCAGTACTTC CASSTSGAQETQYF
TRBJ2-1 . TRBV7-3 . TGTGCCAGCAGCCTTACAGGGTACAATGAGCAGTTCTTC CASSLTGYNEQFF
TRBJ2-4 . TRBV3-1/TRBV3-2 . TGTGCCAGCAGCCAAGAACAGGGTTTAGCCAAAAACATTCAGTACTTC CASSQEQGLAKNIQYF
TRBJ2-3 TRBD1 TRBV5-5 . TGTGCCAGCCTGGACAGGCCTCGTGATACGCAGTATTTT CASLDRPRDTQYF
TRBJ2-2 TRBD2 TRBV3-1/TRBV3-2 . TGTGCCAGCAGCCAAGGCCCTAGCGGGGGGAAGGTCGGGGAGCTGTTTTTT CASSQGPSGGKVGELFF
TRBJ2-3 . TRBV24-1 . TGTGCCACCAGTGATTCGGTTTTGGGCGATACGCAGTATTTT CATSDSVLGDTQYF
TRBJ2-7 . TRBV6-5 . TGTGCCAGCAGAGGGGAACCAATCTACGAGCAGTACTTC CASRGEPIYEQYF
TRBJ1-5 . TRBV6-1 . TGTGCCAGCGGTGAAGTCGTCTATCGGGGGGCATCTTTACTGAGCAATCAGCCCCAGCATTTT CASGEVVYRGASLLSNQPQHF
TRBJ1-1 . TRBV19 . TGTGCCAGTAGTATGGGGCCTTCGGGGGTTAACACTGAAGCTTTCTTT CASSMGPSGVNTEAFF
TRBJ2-5 . TRBV12-3/TRBV12-4 . TGTGCCAGCAGGACACAGGGGACCCAGTACTTC CASRTQGTQYF
TRBJ2-7 TRBD1 TRBV27 . TGTGCCAGCAGTTCCCGAGGACAGGTCTACGAGCAGTACTTC CASSSRGQVYEQYF
TRBJ2-7 TRBD1 TRBV27 . TGTGCCAGCAGCTTCCCCGGGACAGGGCACCACGAGCAGTACTTC CASSFPGTGHHEQYF
TRBJ1-2 . TRBV2 . TGTGCCAGCAGTGAACATTCGGGTCCTGGTGGCTACACCTTC CASSEHSGPGGYTF
TRBJ1-1 . TRBV9 . TGTGCCAGCAGTAAGGGAGTGGGCACTGAAGCTTTCTTT CASSKGVGTEAFF
TRBJ2-5 TRBD1 TRBV4-1 . TGCGCCAGCAGCCAAAACAGGGGCGAGACCCAGTACTTC CASSQNRGETQYF